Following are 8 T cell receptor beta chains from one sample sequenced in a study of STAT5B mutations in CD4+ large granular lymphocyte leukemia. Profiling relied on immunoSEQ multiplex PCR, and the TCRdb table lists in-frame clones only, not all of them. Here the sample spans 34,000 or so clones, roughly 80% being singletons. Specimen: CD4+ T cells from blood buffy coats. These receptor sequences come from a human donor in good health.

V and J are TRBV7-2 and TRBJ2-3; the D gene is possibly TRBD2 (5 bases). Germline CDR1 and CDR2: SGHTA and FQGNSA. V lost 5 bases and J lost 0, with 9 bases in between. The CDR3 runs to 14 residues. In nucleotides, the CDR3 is TGTGCCAGCAGCCAGCGGTTTAGCACAGATACGCAGTATTTT. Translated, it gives CASSQRFSTDTQYF.

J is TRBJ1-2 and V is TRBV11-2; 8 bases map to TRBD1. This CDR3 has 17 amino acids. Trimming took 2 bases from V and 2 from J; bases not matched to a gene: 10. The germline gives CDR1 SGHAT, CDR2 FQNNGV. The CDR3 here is CASSLLGTGRGNYGYTF. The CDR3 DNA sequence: TGTGCCAGCAGCTTACTAGGGACAGGACGGGGCAACTATGGCTACACCTTC.

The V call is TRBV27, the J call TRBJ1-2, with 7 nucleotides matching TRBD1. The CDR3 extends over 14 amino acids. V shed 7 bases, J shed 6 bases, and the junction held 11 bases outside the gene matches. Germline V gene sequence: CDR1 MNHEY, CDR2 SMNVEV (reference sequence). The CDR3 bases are TGTGCCAGCAAATCATGGGACAGTTATAATGGCTACACCTTC. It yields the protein CASKSWDSYNGYTF.

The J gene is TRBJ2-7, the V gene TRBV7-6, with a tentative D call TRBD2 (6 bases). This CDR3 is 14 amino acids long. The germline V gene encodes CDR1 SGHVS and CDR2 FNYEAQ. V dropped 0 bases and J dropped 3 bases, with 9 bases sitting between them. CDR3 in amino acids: CASSLARTNYEQYF. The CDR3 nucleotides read TGTGCCAGCAGCTTAGCTCGGACTAACTACGAGCAGTACTTC.

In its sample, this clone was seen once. The CDR3 is CASKSGLAGDGEQFF. CDR3 nucleotide sequence: TGTGCCAGCAAGTCGGGACTAGCGGGAGATGGTGAGCAGTTCTTC. The rearrangement uses TRBV6-1 and TRBJ2-1, with 14 bases fitting TRBD2. V was clipped by 7 bases and J by 9 bases; unmatched bases: 8. This CDR3 region has 15 residues. The germline CDR1 and CDR2 sequences are MNHNS and SASEGT.

CDR3 DNA sequence: TGCGCCAGCAGCCAACTCCTAGAGTCGTCCTATGGCTACACCTTC. Translated: CASSQLLESSYGYTF. The chain couples TRBV4-1 to TRBJ1-2; D is uncertain. The V end lost 2 bases, the J end lost 4 bases, and 14 bases lay between the germline ends. Per the germline V gene, CDR1 is MGHRA and CDR2 is YSYEKL. The CDR3 spans 15 residues.

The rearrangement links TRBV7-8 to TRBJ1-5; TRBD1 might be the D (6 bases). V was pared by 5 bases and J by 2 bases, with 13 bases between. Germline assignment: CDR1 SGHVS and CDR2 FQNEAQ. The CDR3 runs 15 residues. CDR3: CASSPQGMGNQPQHF. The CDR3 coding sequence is TGTGCCAGCAGCCCTCAGGGGATGGGCAATCAGCCCCAGCATTTT.

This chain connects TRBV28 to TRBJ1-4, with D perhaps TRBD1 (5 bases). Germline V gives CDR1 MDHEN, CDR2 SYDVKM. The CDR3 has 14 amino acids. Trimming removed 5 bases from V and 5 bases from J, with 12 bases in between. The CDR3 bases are TGTGCCAGCAGTCCGCAGGGAGGGAATGAAAAACTGTTTTTT. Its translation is CASSPQGGNEKLFF.